The clone carrying this T cell receptor beta chain was seen many times. Time point here: sample taken at primary tumor resection. Unsorted whole RNA from tumor, nontumor lung or frozen PBMC underwent sequencing. This sample was taken from a study of spatial heterogeneity in lung cancer. TCRdb passed the 5' RACE reads through MiXCR, listing each CDR3 protein once. The table shows tens of thousands of distinct CDR3 sequences, with 5.2% occurring only once. The CDR3 is 16 residues long. With V trimmed by 0 bases and J by 6 bases, 6 bases remained unmatched. Germline V lookup: CDR1 SGHNT, CDR2 YYREEE (reference sequence).

This material consisted of PBMCs, taken at surgery. The TCR sequence derives from a female donor with early-stage non-small cell lung cancer. This chain links TRBV5-4 with TRBJ2-3, with TRBD2 identical over 11 bases. The CDR3 nucleotides are TGTGCCAGCAGCTTGGGGCTAGCGGGAGGTGTCGATACGCAGTATTTT. This encodes CASSLGLAGGVDTQYF. The variable domain in full, completed from reference TRBV5-4 and TRBJ2-3, reads ETGVTQSPTHLIKTRGQQVTLRCSSQSGHNTVSWYQQALGQGPQFIFQYYREEENGRGNFPPRFSGLQFPNYSSELNVNALELDDSALYLCASSLGLAGGVDTQYFGPGTRLTVL.